A single sample is the source of the 19 T cell receptor beta chains below, sequenced in a study of blood T cell repertoires in COVID-19. Assay: immunoSEQ multiplex PCR; the TCRdb copy retains only in-frame clones and omits some. Of around 480,000 clones in the sample, around 90% were seen once. The specimen was PBMCs or T cells enriched from blood (not recorded which). Receptor source: a woman aged 18-30 years who had recovered from COVID-19.

CDR3: CASAGGPYNEQFF. CDR3 coding DNA: TGTGCCAGCGCAGGGGGACCCTACAATGAGCAGTTCTTC. The rearrangement joins TRBV6-4 to TRBJ2-1; 7 bases align to TRBD1. This CDR3 spans 13 amino acids. J was trimmed by 2 bases and V by 8 bases; bases with no gene match: 3. Germline lookup yields CDR1 MRHNA and CDR2 SNTAGT.

The chain joins TRBV6-4 to TRBJ2-2, with D possibly TRBD2 on 5 matching bases. The CDR3 is 15 amino acids. Trimming removed 0 bases at V and 7 bases at J, with 12 bases between. Germline CDR1 is MRHNA and CDR2 is SNTAGT. The CDR3 DNA reads TGTGCCAGCAGTGACTCGAGGGCCTCGGGCGGGGAGCTGTTTTTT. It encodes CASSDSRASGGELFF.

Details on this clone: The same CDR3 can be traced to other DNA sequences in this sample. The chain carries TRBV11-2 and TRBJ1-1; D gene unclear. Trimming took 0 bases from V and 3 from J, leaving 5 bases between them. This CDR3 is 13 amino acids long. In germline, CDR1 is SGHAT, CDR2 FQNNGV. For the CDR3, the DNA is TGTGCCAGCAGCTTAGATCGAGACACTGAAGCTTTCTTT. This sequence encodes CASSLDRDTEAFF.

The chain employs TRBV6-5 and TRBJ1-6; no firm D call. This CDR3 contains 14 residues. The ends were cut back, 4 bases at V and 14 bases at J, with 18 bases in the middle. The V gene's germline CDR1 is MNHEY and CDR2 SVGAGI. The DNA of the CDR3 is TGTGCCAGCAGTTCTCTATCCTCGCTCCCGGCCCTCCACTTT. Translated: CASSSLSSLPALHF.

The genes are TRBV28 and TRBJ1-5; weak D call: TRBD1 (6 bases). Trimming removed 6 bases from V and 7 bases from J, with 16 bases in between. The CDR3 spans 14 residues. Looked up from germline, CDR1 is MDHEN and CDR2 is SYDVKM. DNA of the CDR3: TGTGCCAGCAGCATACCAGGGGCTAGACAGCCCCAGCATTTT. This gives the protein CASSIPGARQPQHF.

The chain combines TRBV4-1 with TRBJ2-5; 8 bases align to TRBD2. The CDR3 covers 13 residues. Per germline, CDR1 MGHRA and CDR2 YSYEKL. The J segment lost 4 bases and the V segment lost 4 bases, leaving 2 bases of the junction unmatched. CDR3 in DNA: TGCGCCAGCAGCCCCGGGACTAGAGAGACCCAGTACTTC. Its translation: CASSPGTRETQYF.

V and J are TRBV28 and TRBJ1-2; D may be TRBD1 (6 bases). CDR3 length: 12 amino acids. Germline V lookup: CDR1 MDHEN, CDR2 SYDVKM. V was pared by 11 bases and J by 4 bases, with 14 bases between. The CDR3 is CASGGQIYGYTF. CDR3 DNA: TGTGCCTCGGGGGGGCAGATCTATGGCTACACCTTC.

The chain employs TRBV20-1 and TRBJ2-2, with 8 bases aligning to TRBD2. The CDR3 is made up of 15 amino acids. Germline-derived CDR1 and CDR2 are DFQATT and SNEGSKA (reference sequence). V lost 3 bases to trimming and J lost 4 bases; unmatched junction nucleotides: 7. CDR3 nucleotide sequence: TGCAGTGCTAGTCCCGCGGGGGGATTCACCGGGGAGCTGTTTTTT. It translates to CSASPAGGFTGELFF.

This clone was seen once. This chain uses TRBV20-1 with TRBJ1-5; D gene ambiguous. V was clipped by 3 bases and J by 6 bases, with 12 bases between them. Germline CDR1 is DFQATT and CDR2 is SNEGSKA (reference sequence). CDR3 length: 13 residues. The CDR3 is CSASPHSSQPQHF. As DNA, the CDR3 is TGCAGTGCTAGTCCCCATTCGAGTCAGCCCCAGCATTTT.

The rearrangement uses TRBV21-1 and TRBJ1-5; no DNA check was done on the table's D call, TRBD1. TRBV21-1 is given as a pseudogene. The CDR3 sequence is 14 residues long. CDR3 nucleotide sequence: TGTGCCAGCAGACCCGGACAGGAGGCTCAGCCCCAGCATTTT. This gives the protein CASRPGQEAQPQHF.

The chain links TRBV19 to TRBJ1-6; 10 nucleotides agree with TRBD1. In germline, CDR1 is LNHDA, CDR2 SQIVND (reference sequence). CDR3 length: 19 amino acids. The V segment lost 7 bases and the J segment 0 bases; nucleotides outside the gene matches: 12. The DNA of the CDR3 is TGTGCCAGTACTCCAGGGGGGGGACAGGGGAGCTCCTATAATTCACCCCTCCACTTT. Translation: CASTPGGGQGSSYNSPLHF.

The rearrangement uses TRBV11-2 and TRBJ2-1; D is perhaps TRBD2 (5 bases). Germline V gene data show CDR1 as SGHAT and CDR2 as FQNNGV. V was cut by 1 base and J by 7 bases, with 5 bases left in between. The CDR3 totals 12 residues. CDR3 in DNA: TGTGCCAGCAGCTTAGGGAGGAATGAGCAGTTCTTC. Amino acid sequence: CASSLGRNEQFF.

This clone turned up a few times. The chain combines TRBV5-1 with TRBJ1-1; D is undetermined. V gave up 2 bases and J gave up 0 bases, with 8 bases separating them. Germline CDR1 SGHRS, CDR2 YFSETQ. This CDR3 has 14 residues. CDR3 bases: TGCGCCAGCAGCTTTCTTCTATTGAACACTGAAGCTTTCTTT. It is translated as CASSFLLLNTEAFF.

The chain couples TRBV28 to TRBJ1-2, with 7 bases identical to TRBD1. V lost 3 bases to trimming and J lost 4 bases; unmatched junction nucleotides: 11. The CDR3 covers 16 residues. In germline, CDR1 is MDHEN, CDR2 SYDVKM. CDR3: CASSFVAKNRGYGYTF. DNA for the CDR3: TGTGCCAGCAGTTTTGTGGCTAAGAACAGGGGCTATGGCTACACCTTC.

This clone turned up a few times. The chain is built from TRBV5-6 and TRBJ2-1; 10 nucleotides match TRBD1. The CDR3 is 16 amino acids. The germline gives CDR1 SGHDT, CDR2 YYEEEE. Trimming took 4 bases from V and 0 from J; bases not matched to a gene: 4. DNA of the CDR3: TGTGCCAGCAGCGCCGGGACAGGGGTCTCCTACAATGAGCAGTTCTTC. It specifies CASSAGTGVSYNEQFF.

The V and J genes are TRBV27 and TRBJ1-2; weak D call: TRBD1 (6 bases). The CDR3 runs 16 residues. Germline V gene lookup returns CDR1 MNHEY and CDR2 SMNVEV (reference sequence). The V end was cut by 0 bases, the J end by 8 bases, with 19 bases between. Written as DNA, the CDR3 is TGTGCCAGCAGTTTATCAAGGGGGGGACCGCCTGGGGGCTACACCTTC. Amino acids: CASSLSRGGPPGGYTF.

The gene calls are TRBV11-2 and TRBJ2-7; 7 bases are a match to TRBD2. Germline CDR1 is SGHAT and CDR2 is FQNNGV. The CDR3 has 14 amino acids. V lost 5 bases to trimming and J lost 7 bases; unmatched junction nucleotides: 11. CDR3 DNA sequence: TGTGCCAGCAGCCTGGGGGGGGAACCGGATGAGCAGTACTTC. Encoded protein: CASSLGGEPDEQYF.

This chain connects TRBV5-6 to TRBJ1-4; D might be TRBD1 (6 bases). V was cut by 4 bases and J by 8 bases, with 21 bases left in between. Germline V gene sequence: CDR1 SGHDT, CDR2 YYEEEE. The CDR3 runs 16 residues. The CDR3 nucleotides are TGTGCCAGCAGCCCGAACAGGGCCGGGCGTCGAGAAAAACTGTTTTTT. This encodes CASSPNRAGRREKLFF.

The chain couples TRBV19 to TRBJ2-2; TRBD1 might be the D (5 bases). This CDR3 spans 11 amino acids. Trimming took 7 bases from V and 7 from J, leaving 7 bases between them. The V gene's germline CDR1 is LNHDA and CDR2 SQIVND (reference sequence). CDR3 DNA: TGTGCCAGTACAGGGCTCGGGGAGCTGTTTTTT. Translating it yields CASTGLGELFF.